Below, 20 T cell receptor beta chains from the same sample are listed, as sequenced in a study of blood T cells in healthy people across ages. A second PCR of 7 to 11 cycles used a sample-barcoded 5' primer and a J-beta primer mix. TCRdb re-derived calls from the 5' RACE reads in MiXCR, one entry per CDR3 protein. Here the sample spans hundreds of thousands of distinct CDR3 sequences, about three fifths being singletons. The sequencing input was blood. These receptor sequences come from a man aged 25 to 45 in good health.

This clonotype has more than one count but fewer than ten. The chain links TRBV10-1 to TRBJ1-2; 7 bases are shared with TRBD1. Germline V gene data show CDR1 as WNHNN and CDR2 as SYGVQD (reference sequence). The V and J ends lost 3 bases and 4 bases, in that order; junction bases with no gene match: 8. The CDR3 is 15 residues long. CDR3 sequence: CASSDPQQGIYGYTF. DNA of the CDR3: TGCGCCAGCAGTGACCCTCAACAGGGGATCTATGGCTACACCTTC.

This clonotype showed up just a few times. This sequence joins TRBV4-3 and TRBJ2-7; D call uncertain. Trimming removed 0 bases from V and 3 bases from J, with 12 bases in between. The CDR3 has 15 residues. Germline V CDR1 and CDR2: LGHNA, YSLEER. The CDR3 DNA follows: TGCGCCAGCAGCCAAGATGGGCAGCCGCACTACGAGCAGTACTTC. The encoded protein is CASSQDGQPHYEQYF.

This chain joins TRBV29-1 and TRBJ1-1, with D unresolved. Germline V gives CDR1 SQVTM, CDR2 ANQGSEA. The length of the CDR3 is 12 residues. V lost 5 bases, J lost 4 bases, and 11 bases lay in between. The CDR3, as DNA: TGCAGCGTTTCACAGCGTTCCACTGAAGCTTTCTTT. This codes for CSVSQRSTEAFF.

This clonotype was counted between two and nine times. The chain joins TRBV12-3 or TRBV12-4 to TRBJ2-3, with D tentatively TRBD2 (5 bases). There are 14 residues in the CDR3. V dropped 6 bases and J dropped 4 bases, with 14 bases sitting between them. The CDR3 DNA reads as TGTGCCAGCAGCCCCGGCGTGGAGGCAGATACGCAGTATTTT. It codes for CASSPGVEADTQYF.

For the CDR3, the DNA is TGTGCCAGCAGCTTCCAGGGCCAATCTCCTGAGTTCTTC. This codes for CASSFQGQSPEFF. The rearrangement links TRBV7-6 to TRBJ2-1, with D perhaps TRBD1 (5 bases). Germline CDR1 and CDR2: SGHVS and FNYEAQ. V dropped 3 bases and J dropped 14 bases, with 17 bases sitting between them. The CDR3 loop spans 13 amino acids. The variable domain in full, with the rest retrieved from reference TRBV7-6 and TRBJ2-1, is GAGVSQSPRYKVTKRGQDVALRCDPISGHVSLYWYRQALGQGPEFLTYFNYEAQQDKSGLPNDRFSAERPEGSISTLTIQRTEQRDSAMYRCASSFQGQSPEFFGPGTRLTVL.

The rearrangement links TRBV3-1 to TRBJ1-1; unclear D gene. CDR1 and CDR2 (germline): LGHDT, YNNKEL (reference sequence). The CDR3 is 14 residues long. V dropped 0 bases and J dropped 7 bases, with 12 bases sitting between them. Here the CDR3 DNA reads TGTGCCAGCAGCCAAGAACGGGAATTCCGTGAAGCTTTCTTT. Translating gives CASSQEREFREAFF.

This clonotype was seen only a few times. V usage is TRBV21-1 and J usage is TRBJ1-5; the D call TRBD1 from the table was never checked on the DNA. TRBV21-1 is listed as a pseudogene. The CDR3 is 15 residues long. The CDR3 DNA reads TGTGCCAGCAGCAAACCTACAGGGTCCAATCAGCCCCAGCATTTT. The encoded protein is CASSKPTGSNQPQHF.

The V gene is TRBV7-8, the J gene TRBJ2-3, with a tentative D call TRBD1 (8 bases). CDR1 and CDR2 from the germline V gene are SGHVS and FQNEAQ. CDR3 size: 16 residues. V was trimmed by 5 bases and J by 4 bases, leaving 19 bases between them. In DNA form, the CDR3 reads TGTGCCAGCAGCCCGGGACCACAGGGGGGGGCAGATACGCAGTATTTT. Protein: CASSPGPQGGADTQYF.

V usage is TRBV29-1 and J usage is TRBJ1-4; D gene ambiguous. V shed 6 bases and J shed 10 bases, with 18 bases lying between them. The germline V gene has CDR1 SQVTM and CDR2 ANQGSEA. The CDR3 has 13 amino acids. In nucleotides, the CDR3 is TGCAGCGTGGCAGACACCTCCGGTGGAAAACTGTTTTTT. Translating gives CSVADTSGGKLFF.

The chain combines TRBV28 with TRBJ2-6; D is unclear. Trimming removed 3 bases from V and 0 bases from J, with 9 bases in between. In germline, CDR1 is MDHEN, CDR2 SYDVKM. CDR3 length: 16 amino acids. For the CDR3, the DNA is TGTGCCAGCAGTTTGGTTCAGATCTCTGGGGCCAACGTCCTGACTTTC. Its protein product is CASSLVQISGANVLTF. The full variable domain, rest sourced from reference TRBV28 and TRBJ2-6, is DVKVTQSSRYLVKRTGEKVFLECVQDMDHENMFWYRQDPGLGLRLIYFSYDVKMKEKGDIPEGYSVSREKKERFSLILESASTNQTSMYLCASSLVQISGANVLTFGAGSRLTVL.

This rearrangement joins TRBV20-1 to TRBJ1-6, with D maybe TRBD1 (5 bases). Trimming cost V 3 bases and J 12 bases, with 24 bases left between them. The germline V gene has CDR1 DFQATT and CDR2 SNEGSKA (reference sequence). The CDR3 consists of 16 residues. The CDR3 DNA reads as TGCAGTGCTAGGGATCCCGCCGGGACTGGACCCTTACCCCTCCACTTT. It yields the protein CSARDPAGTGPLPLHF.

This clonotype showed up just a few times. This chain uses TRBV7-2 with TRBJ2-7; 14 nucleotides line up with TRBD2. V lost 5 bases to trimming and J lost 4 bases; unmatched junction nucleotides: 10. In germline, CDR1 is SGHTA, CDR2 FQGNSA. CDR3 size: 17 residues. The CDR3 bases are TGTGCCAGCAGCCGACTAGCGGGAGGGCCGAGCGAGTACGAGCAGTACTTC. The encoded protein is CASSRLAGGPSEYEQYF.

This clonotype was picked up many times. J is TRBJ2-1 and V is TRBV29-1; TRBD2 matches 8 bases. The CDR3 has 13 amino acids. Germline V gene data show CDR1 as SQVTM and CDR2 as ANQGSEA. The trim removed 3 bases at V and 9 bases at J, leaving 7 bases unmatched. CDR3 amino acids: CSVEGLGLPEQFF. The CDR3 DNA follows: TGCAGCGTTGAGGGACTAGGGCTGCCTGAGCAGTTCTTC.

The CDR3 here is CASSSAAGSSYNEQFF. The CDR3 region has the DNA TGTGCCAGCAGTTCCGCGGCCGGCAGCTCCTACAATGAGCAGTTCTTC. This chain links TRBV6-6 with TRBJ2-1; no definite D call. The germline V gene has CDR1 MNHNY and CDR2 SVGAGI (reference sequence). Trimming cost V 4 bases and J 0 bases, with 13 bases left between them. CDR3 length equals 16 residues.

For the CDR3, the DNA is TGCAGTGCCCGTCTTCCCGGGACCACGGGGTTTTACAATGAGCAGTTCTTC. It encodes CSARLPGTTGFYNEQFF. The chain combines TRBV20-1 with TRBJ2-1; D might be TRBD1 or TRBD2, each matching 5 bases. V lost 6 bases and J lost 4, with 25 bases in between. In germline, CDR1 is DFQATT, CDR2 SNEGSKA (reference sequence). CDR3 length equals 17 residues.

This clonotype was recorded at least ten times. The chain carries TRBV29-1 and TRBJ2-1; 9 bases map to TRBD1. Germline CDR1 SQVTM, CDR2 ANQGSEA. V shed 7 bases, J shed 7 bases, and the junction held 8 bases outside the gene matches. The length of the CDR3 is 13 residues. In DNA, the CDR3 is TGCAGCGCCCCGGGACAGGGACCAAATGAGCAGTTCTTC. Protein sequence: CSAPGQGPNEQFF.

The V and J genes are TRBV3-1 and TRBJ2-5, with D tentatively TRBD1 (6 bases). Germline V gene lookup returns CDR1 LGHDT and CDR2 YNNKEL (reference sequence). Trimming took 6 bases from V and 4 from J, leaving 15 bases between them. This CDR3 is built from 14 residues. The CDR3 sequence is CASRQAGASETQYF. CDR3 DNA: TGTGCCAGCAGACAGGCAGGGGCTTCAGAGACCCAGTACTTC.

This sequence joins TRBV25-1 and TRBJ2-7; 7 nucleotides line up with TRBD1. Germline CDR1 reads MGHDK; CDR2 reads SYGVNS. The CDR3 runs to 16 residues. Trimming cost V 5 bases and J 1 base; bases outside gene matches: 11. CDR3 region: CASSFWTGGFSYEQYF. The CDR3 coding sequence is TGTGCCAGCAGTTTTTGGACAGGCGGTTTTTCCTACGAGCAGTACTTC.

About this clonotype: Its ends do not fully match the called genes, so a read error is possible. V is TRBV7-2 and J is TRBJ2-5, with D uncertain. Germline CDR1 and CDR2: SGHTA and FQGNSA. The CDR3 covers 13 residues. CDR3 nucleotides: TGTGCCAGCAGCTTAGCCTACCAAGAGACCCAGTCCTTC. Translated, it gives CASSLAYQETQSF.

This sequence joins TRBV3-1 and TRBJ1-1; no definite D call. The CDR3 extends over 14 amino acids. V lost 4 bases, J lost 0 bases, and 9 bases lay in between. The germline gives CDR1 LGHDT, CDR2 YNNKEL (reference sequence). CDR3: CASSPKAVNTEAFF. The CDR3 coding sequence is TGTGCCAGCAGCCCCAAGGCGGTGAACACTGAAGCTTTCTTT.